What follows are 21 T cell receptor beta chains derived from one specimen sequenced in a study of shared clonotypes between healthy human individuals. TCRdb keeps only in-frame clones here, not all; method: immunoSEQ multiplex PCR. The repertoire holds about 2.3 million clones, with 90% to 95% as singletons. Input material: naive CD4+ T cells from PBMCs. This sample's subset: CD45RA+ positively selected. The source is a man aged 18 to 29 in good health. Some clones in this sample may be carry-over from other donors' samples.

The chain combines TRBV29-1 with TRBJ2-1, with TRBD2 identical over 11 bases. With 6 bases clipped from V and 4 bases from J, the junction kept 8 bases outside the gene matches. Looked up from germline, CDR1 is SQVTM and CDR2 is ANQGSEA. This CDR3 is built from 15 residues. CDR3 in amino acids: CSVGPGLAAYNEQFF. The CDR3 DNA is TGCAGCGTAGGGCCGGGACTAGCGGCGTACAATGAGCAGTTCTTC.

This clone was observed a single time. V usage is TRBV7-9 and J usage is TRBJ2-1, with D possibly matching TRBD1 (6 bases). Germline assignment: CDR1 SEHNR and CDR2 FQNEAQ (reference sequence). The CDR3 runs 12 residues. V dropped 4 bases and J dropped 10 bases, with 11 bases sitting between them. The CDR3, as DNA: TGTGCCAGCAGCTCGACCCAGGGGGAGCAGTTCTTC. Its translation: CASSSTQGEQFF.

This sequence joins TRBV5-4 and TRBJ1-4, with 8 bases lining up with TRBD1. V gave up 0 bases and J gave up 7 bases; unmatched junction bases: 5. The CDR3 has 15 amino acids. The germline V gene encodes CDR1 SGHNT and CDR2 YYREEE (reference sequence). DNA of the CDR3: TGTGCCAGCAGCTTGGCAGGACAGGGTAGTGAAAAACTGTTTTTT. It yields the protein CASSLAGQGSEKLFF.

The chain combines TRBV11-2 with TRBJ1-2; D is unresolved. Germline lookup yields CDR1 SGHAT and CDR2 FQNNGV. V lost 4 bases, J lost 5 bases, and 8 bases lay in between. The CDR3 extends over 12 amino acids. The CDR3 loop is CASSYQGYGYTF. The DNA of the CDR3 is TGTGCCAGCAGCTATCAAGGGTATGGCTACACCTTC. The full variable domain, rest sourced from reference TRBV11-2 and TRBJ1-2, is EAGVAQSPRYKIIEKRQSVAFWCNPISGHATLYWYQQILGQGPKLLIQFQNNGVVDDSQLPKDRFSAERLKGVDSTLKIQPAKLEDSAVYLCASSYQGYGYTFGSGTRLTVV.

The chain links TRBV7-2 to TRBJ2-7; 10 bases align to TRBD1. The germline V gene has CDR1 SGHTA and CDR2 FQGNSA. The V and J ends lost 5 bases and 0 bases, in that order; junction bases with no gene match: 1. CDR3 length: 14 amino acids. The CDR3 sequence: CASSGDRGSYEQYF. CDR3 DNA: TGTGCCAGCAGCGGGGACAGGGGCTCCTACGAGCAGTACTTC.

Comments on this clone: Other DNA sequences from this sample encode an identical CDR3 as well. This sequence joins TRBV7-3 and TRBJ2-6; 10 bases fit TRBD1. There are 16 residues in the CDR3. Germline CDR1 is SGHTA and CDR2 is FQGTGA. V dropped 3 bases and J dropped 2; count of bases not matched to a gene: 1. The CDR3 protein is CASSLTGGAGANVLTF. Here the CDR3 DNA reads TGTGCCAGCAGCTTGACAGGGGGCGCTGGGGCCAACGTCCTGACTTTC.

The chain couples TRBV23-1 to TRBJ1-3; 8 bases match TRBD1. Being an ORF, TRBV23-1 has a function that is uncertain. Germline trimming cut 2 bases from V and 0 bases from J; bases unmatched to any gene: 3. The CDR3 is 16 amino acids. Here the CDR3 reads CASSQPDRGSGNTIYF. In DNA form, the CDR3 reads TGCGCCAGCAGTCAACCCGACAGGGGCTCTGGAAACACCATATATTTT.

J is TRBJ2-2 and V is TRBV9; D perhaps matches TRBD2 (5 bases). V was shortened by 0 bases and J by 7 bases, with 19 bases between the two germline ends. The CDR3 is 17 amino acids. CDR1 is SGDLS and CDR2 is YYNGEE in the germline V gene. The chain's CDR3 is CASSVAPYGGVSGELFF. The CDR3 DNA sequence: TGTGCCAGCAGCGTAGCCCCTTACGGAGGCGTCAGCGGGGAGCTGTTTTTT.

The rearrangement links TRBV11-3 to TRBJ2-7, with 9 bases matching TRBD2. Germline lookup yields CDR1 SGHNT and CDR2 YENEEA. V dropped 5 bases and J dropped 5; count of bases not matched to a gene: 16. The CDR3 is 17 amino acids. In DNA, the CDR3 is TGTGCCAGCAGCCTACAGAGAACAAGGACTAGCGTCGACGAGCAGTACTTC. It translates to CASSLQRTRTSVDEQYF.

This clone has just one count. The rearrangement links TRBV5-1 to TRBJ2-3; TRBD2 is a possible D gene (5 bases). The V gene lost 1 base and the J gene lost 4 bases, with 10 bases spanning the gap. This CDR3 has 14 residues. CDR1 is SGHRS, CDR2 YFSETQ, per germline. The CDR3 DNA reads TGCGCCAGCAGCTTGATCGCTAGCCCAGATACGCAGTATTTT. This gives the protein CASSLIASPDTQYF.

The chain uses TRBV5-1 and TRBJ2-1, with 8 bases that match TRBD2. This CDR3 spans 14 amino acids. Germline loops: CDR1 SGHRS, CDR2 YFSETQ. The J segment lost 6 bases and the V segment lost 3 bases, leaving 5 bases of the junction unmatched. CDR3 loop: CASSSGGPSNEQFF. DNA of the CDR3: TGCGCCAGCAGCTCGGGGGGGCCCTCCAATGAGCAGTTCTTC.

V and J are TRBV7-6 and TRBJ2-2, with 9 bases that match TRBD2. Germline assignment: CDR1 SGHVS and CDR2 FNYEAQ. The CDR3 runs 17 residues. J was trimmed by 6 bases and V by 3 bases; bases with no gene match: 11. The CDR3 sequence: CASSFAAGGLRSGELFF. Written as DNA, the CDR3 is TGTGCCAGCAGCTTCGCGGCGGGAGGGTTGAGGTCCGGGGAGCTGTTTTTT.

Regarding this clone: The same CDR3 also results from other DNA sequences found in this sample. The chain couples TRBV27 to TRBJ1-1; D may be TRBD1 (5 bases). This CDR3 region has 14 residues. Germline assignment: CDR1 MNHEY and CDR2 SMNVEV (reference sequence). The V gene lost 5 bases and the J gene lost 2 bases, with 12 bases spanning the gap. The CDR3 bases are TGTGCCAGCAGTCTAATACGGGGCAACACTGAAGCTTTCTTT. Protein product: CASSLIRGNTEAFF.

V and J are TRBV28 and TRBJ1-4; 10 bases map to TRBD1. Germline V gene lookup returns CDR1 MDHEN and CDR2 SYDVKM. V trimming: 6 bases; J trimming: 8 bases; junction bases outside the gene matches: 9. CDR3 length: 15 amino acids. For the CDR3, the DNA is TGTGCCAGCAGAGGCTCCGGGACAGGGGAAGAAAAACTGTTTTTT. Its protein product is CASRGSGTGEEKLFF.

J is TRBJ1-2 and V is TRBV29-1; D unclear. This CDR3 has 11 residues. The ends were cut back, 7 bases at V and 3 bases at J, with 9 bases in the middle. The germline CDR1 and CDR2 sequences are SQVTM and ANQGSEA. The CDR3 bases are TGCAGCGAGTACGGTGACTATGGCTACACCTTC. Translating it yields CSEYGDYGYTF.

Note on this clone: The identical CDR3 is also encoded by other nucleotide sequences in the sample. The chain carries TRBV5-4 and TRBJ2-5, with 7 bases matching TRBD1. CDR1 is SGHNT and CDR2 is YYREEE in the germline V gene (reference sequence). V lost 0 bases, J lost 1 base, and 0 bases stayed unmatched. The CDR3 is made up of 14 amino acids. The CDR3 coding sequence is TGTGCCAGCAGCTTGGGACAGGGCCAAGAGACCCAGTACTTC. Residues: CASSLGQGQETQYF.

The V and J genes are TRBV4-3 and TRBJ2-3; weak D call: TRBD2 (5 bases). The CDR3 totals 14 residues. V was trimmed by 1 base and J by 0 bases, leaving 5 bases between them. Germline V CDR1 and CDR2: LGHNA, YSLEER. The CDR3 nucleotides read TGCGCCAGCAGCCAAGCGGGAAGCACAGATACGCAGTATTTT. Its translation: CASSQAGSTDTQYF.

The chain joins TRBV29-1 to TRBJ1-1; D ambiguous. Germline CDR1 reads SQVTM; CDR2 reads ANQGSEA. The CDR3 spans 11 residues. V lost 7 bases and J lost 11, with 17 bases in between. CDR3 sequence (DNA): TGCAGCGCCCAAGGCCATATCGGGGCTTTCTTT. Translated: CSAQGHIGAFF.

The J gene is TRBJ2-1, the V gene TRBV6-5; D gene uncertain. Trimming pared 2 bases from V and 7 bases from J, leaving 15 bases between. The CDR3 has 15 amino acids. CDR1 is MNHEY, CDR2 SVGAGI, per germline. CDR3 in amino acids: CASSYEGRFQNEQFF. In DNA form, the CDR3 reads TGTGCCAGCAGTTACGAAGGCAGGTTTCAAAATGAGCAGTTCTTC.

The CDR3 spells CASSWALVGERQETQYF. For the CDR3, the DNA is TGCGCCAGCAGCTGGGCCTTGGTCGGGGAGAGACAAGAGACCCAGTACTTC. The chain couples TRBV5-1 to TRBJ2-5; tentatively, D is TRBD2 (5 bases). Between the trimmed V and J ends, which lost 3 bases and 2 bases, there was a span of 20 bases. The CDR3 totals 17 residues. The germline V gene encodes CDR1 SGHRS and CDR2 YFSETQ.

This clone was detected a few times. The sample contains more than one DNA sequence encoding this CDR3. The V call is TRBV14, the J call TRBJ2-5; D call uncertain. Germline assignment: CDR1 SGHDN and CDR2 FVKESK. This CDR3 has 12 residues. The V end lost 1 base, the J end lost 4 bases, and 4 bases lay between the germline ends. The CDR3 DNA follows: TGTGCCAGCAGCCAAGTTCGAGAGACCCAGTACTTC. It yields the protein CASSQVRETQYF.